One sample yielded the 21 T cell receptor beta chains listed below, sequenced in a study of OX40 agonist ivuxolimab in advanced cancers. The protocol was immunoSEQ multiplex PCR, while the TCRdb copy is restricted to in-frame clones and leaves out a portion. The sample shows 60,000 to 75,000 clones, about 87% of them seen only once. This material consisted of CD4+ or CD8+ T cells sorted from blood, taken in a trial of the OX40 agonist ivuxolimab. The receptors were sampled from an adult with an advanced solid tumor such as melanoma, head and neck, liver or kidney cancer.

The V gene is TRBV4-2, the J gene TRBJ1-1; 7 positions match TRBD1. The germline gives CDR1 LGHNA, CDR2 YNFKEQ. CDR3 length: 18 amino acids. The V gene end was trimmed by 1 base and the J gene end by 1 base; junction bases not matched to a gene: 12. In DNA, the CDR3 is TGTGCCAGCAGCCAAGGTTACAGGGGCAGGCGGAAGAACACTGAAGCTTTCTTT. Amino acids: CASSQGYRGRRKNTEAFF.

The chain has TRBV5-1 and TRBJ1-1; D uncertain. The V end lost 8 bases, the J end lost 5 bases, and 22 bases lay between the germline ends. From germline, CDR1 is SGHRS and CDR2 YFSETQ. This CDR3 is 15 amino acids long. The DNA of the CDR3 is TGCGCCAGGAAGGGCTTGGAGGTCCGGGAAACTGAAGCTTTCTTT. Translation gives CARKGLEVRETEAFF.

The chain employs TRBV7-8 and TRBJ2-1; possible D gene TRBD2, 5 bases. The germline V and J ends were trimmed by 1 base and 7 bases, with 11 bases remaining between them. Germline V gene sequence: CDR1 SGHVS, CDR2 FQNEAQ. The length of the CDR3 is 14 residues. DNA of the CDR3: TGTGCCAGCAGCTTAGGCCGGAGGATGAATGAGCAGTTCTTC. It encodes CASSLGRRMNEQFF.

The gene calls are TRBV7-6 and TRBJ2-7; TRBD1 agrees at 9 bases. The CDR3 has 14 amino acids. Germline CDR1 is SGHVS and CDR2 is FNYEAQ. The V and J ends lost 5 bases and 3 bases, in that order; junction bases with no gene match: 5. For the CDR3, the DNA is TGTGCCAGCAGCAACCGGGACAGGGACTACGAGCAGTACTTC. This gives the protein CASSNRDRDYEQYF. Filled out from reference TRBV7-6 and TRBJ2-7, the complete variable domain reads GAGVSQSPRYKVTKRGQDVALRCDPISGHVSLYWYRQALGQGPEFLTYFNYEAQQDKSGLPNDRFSAERPEGSISTLTIQRTEQRDSAMYRCASSNRDRDYEQYFGPGTRLTVT.

The chain couples TRBV4-3 to TRBJ2-4, with D possibly TRBD2 on 6 matching bases. This CDR3 region has 15 residues. The germline V gene encodes CDR1 LGHNA and CDR2 YSLEER. V was trimmed by 4 bases and J by 3 bases, leaving 13 bases between them. The CDR3 region has the DNA TGCGCCAGCAGCCCCGGACGGGGAGGCAAAAACATTCAGTACTTC. It translates to CASSPGRGGKNIQYF.

This chain uses TRBV19 with TRBJ2-7; TRBD2 matches at 8 bases. The germline V gene encodes CDR1 LNHDA and CDR2 SQIVND (reference sequence). V gave up 0 bases and J gave up 1 base; unmatched junction bases: 2. The CDR3 length is 15 residues. CDR3 in DNA: TGTGCCAGTAGTATAGAAGGGACTAGATCCTACGAGCAGTACTTC. Translated: CASSIEGTRSYEQYF.

The rearrangement uses TRBV5-4 and TRBJ2-2; D possibly matches TRBD1 or TRBD2 (5 bases each). Deletions cut 1 base from V and 3 bases from J, with 13 bases between. The germline CDR1 and CDR2 sequences are SGHNT and YYREEE (reference sequence). This CDR3 region has 16 residues. The CDR3 here is CASSLIGTSDTGELFF. CDR3 nucleotide sequence: TGTGCCAGCAGCTTGATCGGGACGTCGGACACCGGGGAGCTGTTTTTT.

The V and J genes are TRBV2 and TRBJ2-7, with TRBD1 identical over 9 bases. Germline V gene data show CDR1 as SNHLY and CDR2 as FYNNEI. J lost 3 bases, V lost 5 bases, and 2 bases had no gene match. The CDR3 spans 13 residues. In DNA form, the CDR3 reads TGTGCCAGCAGTTGGGACAGGGTCTACGAGCAGTACTTC. Protein product: CASSWDRVYEQYF.

The chain is built from TRBV6-6 and TRBJ1-2, with 7 bases identical to TRBD1. Germline trimming cut 2 bases from V and 6 bases from J; bases unmatched to any gene: 6. CDR1 MNHNY and CDR2 SVGAGI come from the germline V gene (reference sequence). The CDR3 runs 14 residues. CDR3 sequence (DNA): TGTGCCAGCAGTTACCTGACAGGGTGGGATGGCTACACCTTC. Translation gives CASSYLTGWDGYTF.

This chain connects TRBV29-1 to TRBJ2-1, with 10 bases aligning to TRBD1. The CDR3 contains 14 residues. V lost 6 bases to trimming and J lost 7 bases; unmatched junction nucleotides: 9. Germline V lookup: CDR1 SQVTM, CDR2 ANQGSEA. Here the CDR3 reads CSVRTTGGPNEQFF. CDR3 nucleotide sequence: TGCAGCGTCCGTACGACAGGGGGCCCGAATGAGCAGTTCTTC.

This chain links TRBV6-1 with TRBJ1-5, with D possibly matching TRBD1 (6 bases). Between the trimmed V and J ends, which lost 11 bases and 4 bases, there was a span of 18 bases. The CDR3 covers 14 residues. Germline CDR1 and CDR2: MNHNS and SASEGT. DNA of the CDR3: TGTGCCGCCTCCAGGGGCAGGGAGAATCAGCCCCAGCATTTT. Its translation is CAASRGRENQPQHF.

The chain couples TRBV6-1 to TRBJ2-7; 11 nucleotides line up with TRBD1. Germline assignment: CDR1 MNHNS and CDR2 SASEGT. V shed 1 base, J shed 6 bases, and the junction held 5 bases outside the gene matches. The CDR3 has 15 amino acids. The CDR3 here is CASSEGGQGAGEQYF. CDR3 coding DNA: TGTGCCAGCAGTGAAGGCGGACAGGGGGCGGGCGAGCAGTACTTC.

The chain carries TRBV5-1 and TRBJ1-1; D is unresolved. V was pared by 0 bases and J by 7 bases, with 4 bases between. Germline values: CDR1 SGHRS, CDR2 YFSETQ. The CDR3 has 11 amino acids. The CDR3 spells CASSLAGEAFF. CDR3 nucleotides: TGCGCCAGCAGCTTGGCCGGTGAAGCTTTCTTT. Supplemented by reference TRBV5-1 and TRBJ1-1, the full variable domain reads KAGVTQTPRYLIKTRGQQVTLSCSPISGHRSVSWYQQTPGQGLQFLFEYFSETQRNKGNFPGRFSGRQFSNSRSEMNVSTLELGDSALYLCASSLAGEAFFGQGTRLTVV.

The chain combines TRBV6-6 with TRBJ1-6; D is unresolved. This CDR3 contains 16 residues. Germline lookup yields CDR1 MNHNY and CDR2 SVGAGI (reference sequence). V was trimmed by 5 bases and J by 3 bases, leaving 14 bases between them. The CDR3 loop reads CASSPGRSHYNSPLHF. The CDR3 DNA reads TGTGCCAGCAGTCCGGGGAGGTCCCACTATAATTCACCCCTCCACTTT.

The chain uses TRBV9 and TRBJ2-5, with TRBD2 matching over 7 bases. The germline CDR1 and CDR2 sequences are SGDLS and YYNGEE. The CDR3 is 14 amino acids. Trimming cost V 0 bases and J 3 bases; bases outside gene matches: 2. The CDR3 reads CASSVAGGKETQYF. As DNA, the CDR3 is TGTGCCAGCAGCGTAGCGGGGGGAAAAGAGACCCAGTACTTC.

V gene TRBV28 combines with J gene TRBJ2-5, with D perhaps TRBD2 (5 bases). The J call may be wrong; the DNA end is better matched by TRBJ2-7. CDR1 is MDHEN and CDR2 is SYDVKM in the germline V gene. CDR3 size: 13 residues. The CDR3 is CASSSPGWNEQYF. Written as DNA, the CDR3 is TGTGCCAGCAGTTCCCCGGGGTGGAACGAGCAGTACTTC.

V is TRBV27 and J is TRBJ1-4; a weak D match, TRBD1 (5 bases). CDR1 and CDR2 (germline): MNHEY, SMNVEV (reference sequence). CDR3 length: 19 amino acids. V shed 2 bases and J shed 6 bases, with 25 bases lying between them. The CDR3 DNA reads TGTGCCAGCAGTTTAGGGGGATCGTCGATCAGAAAATGGGATGAAAAACTGTTTTTT. Translating gives CASSLGGSSIRKWDEKLFF.

The V gene is TRBV13, the J gene TRBJ2-3; 11 nucleotides align to TRBD2. The germline V gene encodes CDR1 PRHDT and CDR2 FYEKMQ (reference sequence). The CDR3 is made up of 18 amino acids. V dropped 4 bases and J dropped 1; count of bases not matched to a gene: 10. The CDR3 sequence: CASSSGTSGTRGTDTQYF. CDR3 DNA sequence: TGTGCCAGCAGCTCGGGGACTAGCGGAACGAGGGGCACAGATACGCAGTATTTT.

V is TRBV30 and J is TRBJ2-5, with 8 bases aligning to TRBD1. The last part of the DNA fits TRBJ2-7 better; the J call may be wrong. There are 18 residues in the CDR3. Germline V CDR1 and CDR2: GTSNPN, SVGIG (reference sequence). CDR3 nucleotides: TGTGCCTGGAGTGGGGACAGGCGATCCTTCCGAGGTGCCTACGAGCAGTACTTC. This sequence encodes CAWSGDRRSFRGAYEQYF.

In DNA, the CDR3 is TGTGCCAGCAGACAATCGGACAGGGATAATTCACCCCTCCACTTT. It is translated as CASRQSDRDNSPLHF. The chain uses TRBV7-9 and TRBJ1-6; 8 bases are shared with TRBD1. J gave up 5 bases and V 6 bases, and 6 bases lay outside the gene matches. The CDR3 has 15 residues. CDR1 SEHNR and CDR2 FQNEAQ come from the germline V gene (reference sequence).

The chain links TRBV7-2 to TRBJ2-2; D gene ambiguous. Per germline, CDR1 SGHTA and CDR2 FQGNSA. The CDR3 spans 17 residues. The V gene lost 5 bases and the J gene lost 2 bases, with 18 bases spanning the gap. The CDR3 region is CASSPRPASGNTGELFF. The CDR3 DNA reads TGTGCCAGCAGCCCCCGGCCGGCTAGTGGTAACACCGGGGAGCTGTTTTTT.